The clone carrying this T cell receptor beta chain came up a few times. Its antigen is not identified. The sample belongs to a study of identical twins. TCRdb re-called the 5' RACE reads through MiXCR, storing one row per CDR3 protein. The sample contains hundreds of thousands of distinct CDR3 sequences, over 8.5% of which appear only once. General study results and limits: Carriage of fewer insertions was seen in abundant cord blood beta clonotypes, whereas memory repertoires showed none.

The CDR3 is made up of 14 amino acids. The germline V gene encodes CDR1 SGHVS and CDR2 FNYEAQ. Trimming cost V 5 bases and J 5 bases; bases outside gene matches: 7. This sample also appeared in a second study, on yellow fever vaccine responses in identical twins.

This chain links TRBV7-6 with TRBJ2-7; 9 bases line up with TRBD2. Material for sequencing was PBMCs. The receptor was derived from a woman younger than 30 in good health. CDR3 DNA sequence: TGTGCCAGCAGCCCTTTGACTAGCGGACACGAGCAGTACTTC. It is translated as CASSPLTSGHEQYF.